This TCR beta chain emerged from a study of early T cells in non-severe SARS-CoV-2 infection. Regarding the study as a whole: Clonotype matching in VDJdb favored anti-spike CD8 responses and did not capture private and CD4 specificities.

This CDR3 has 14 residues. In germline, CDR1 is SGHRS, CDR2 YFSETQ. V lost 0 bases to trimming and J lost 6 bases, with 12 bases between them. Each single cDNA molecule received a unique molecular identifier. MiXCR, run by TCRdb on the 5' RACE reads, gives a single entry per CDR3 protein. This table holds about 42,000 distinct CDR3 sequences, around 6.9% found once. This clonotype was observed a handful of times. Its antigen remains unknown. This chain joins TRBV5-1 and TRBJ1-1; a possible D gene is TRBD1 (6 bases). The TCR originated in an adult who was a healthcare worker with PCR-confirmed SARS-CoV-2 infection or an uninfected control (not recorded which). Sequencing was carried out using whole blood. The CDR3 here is CASSLGGQVAEAFF. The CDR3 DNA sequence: TGCGCCAGCAGCTTGGGGGGGCAAGTGGCTGAAGCTTTCTTT.